The entry below describes one TCR beta chain. Its matching antigen is unknown. Compared with germline, one end of the junction differs, possibly owing to a read error. There are 15 residues in the CDR3. CDR1 is SEHNR and CDR2 is FQNEAQ in the germline V gene (reference sequence). This sample is drawn from a study of cytomegalovirus exposure and HLA in healthy donors. Healthy bone marrow donors formed the donor group. PCR involved 60 Vbeta and 13 Jbeta primers. Here immunoSEQ multiplex PCR was the method, and the copy in TCRdb shows in-frame clones only, minus some. Among around 260,000 clones, over 70% were seen once, and the ten largest hold 0.3% to 0.35%. Points from the study as a whole: Later on, a genetic analysis was performed. It linked a missense variant in DCLRE1C with V- and J-gene trimming of TCR beta. The authors enumerated some 160 TCR beta chains as linked to cytomegalovirus. Reported results showed that the classifier diagnosed cytomegalovirus status with high specificity and sensitivity.

The sequencing input was PBMCs. This chain joins TRBV7-9 and TRBJ1-2, with D hard to call. This receptor was taken from a girl aged 2 to 10 in good health and CMV-seronegative. CDR3 in amino acids: CSSSLGREINYGYTF. CDR3 nucleotides: TGTTCCAGCAGCTTAGGACGGGAAATAAACTATGGCTACACCTTC. Using reference TRBV7-9 and TRBJ1-2 for the parts outside the CDR3, the full variable domain is DTGVSQNPRHKITKRGQNVTFRCDPISEHNRLYWYRQTLGQGPEFLTYFQNEAQLEKSRLLSDRFSAERPKGSFSTLEIQRTEQGDSAMYLCSSSLGREINYGYTFGSGTRLTVV.